This record looks at one T cell receptor beta chain sequence and its context. In the authors' methods: Reference gene primer amplification gave nucleated cell count estimates. Assay: immunoSEQ multiplex PCR; the TCRdb copy retains only in-frame clones and omits some. D and trimming come from the DNA, and the V and J calls and clone size come from that table. The sample lists around 180,000 clones; 86% were seen once. These data come from a study of blood T cell repertoires in COVID-19. Ages ranged from roughly 18 to 100 years, with residence in 24 US areas. The CDR3 is made up of 12 amino acids. Germline-derived CDR1 and CDR2 are SGHAT and FQNNGV. Trimming stripped 5 bases from V and 7 bases from J, with 9 bases between.

The sequence derives from a woman aged 25 to 39 who had recovered from COVID-19. Sequenced material: PBMCs or T cells enriched from blood (not recorded which). The chain carries TRBV11-2 and TRBJ2-1; D remains unclear. CDR3 region: CASSPSLNEQFF. DNA for the CDR3: TGTGCCAGCAGCCCGTCTCTGAATGAGCAGTTCTTC.